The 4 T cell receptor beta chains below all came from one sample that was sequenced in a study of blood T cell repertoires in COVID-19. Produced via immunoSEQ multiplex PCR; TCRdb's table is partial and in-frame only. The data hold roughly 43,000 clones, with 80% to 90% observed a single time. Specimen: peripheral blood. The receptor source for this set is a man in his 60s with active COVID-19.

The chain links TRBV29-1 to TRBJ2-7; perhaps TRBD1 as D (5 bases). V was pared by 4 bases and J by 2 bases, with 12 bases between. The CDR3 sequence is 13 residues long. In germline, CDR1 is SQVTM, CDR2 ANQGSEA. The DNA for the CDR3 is TGCAGCGTTGCTCTCCGGACACCCTACGAGCAGTACTTC. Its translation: CSVALRTPYEQYF.

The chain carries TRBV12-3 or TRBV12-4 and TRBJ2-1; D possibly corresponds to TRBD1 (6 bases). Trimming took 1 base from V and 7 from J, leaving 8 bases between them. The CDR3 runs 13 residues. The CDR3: CASSLGGRNEQFF. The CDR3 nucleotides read TGTGCCAGCAGTTTAGGGGGGCGGAATGAGCAGTTCTTC.

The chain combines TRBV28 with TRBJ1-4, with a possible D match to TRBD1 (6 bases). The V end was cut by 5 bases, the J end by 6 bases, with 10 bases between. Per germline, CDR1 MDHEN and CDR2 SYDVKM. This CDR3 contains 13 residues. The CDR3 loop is CASSPGQHEKLFF. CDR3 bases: TGTGCCAGCAGTCCCGGACAGCATGAAAAACTGTTTTTT.

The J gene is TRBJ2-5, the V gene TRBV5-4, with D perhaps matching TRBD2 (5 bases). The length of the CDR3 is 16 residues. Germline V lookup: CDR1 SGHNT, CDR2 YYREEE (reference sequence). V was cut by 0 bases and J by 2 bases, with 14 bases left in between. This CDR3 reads CASSLDLAGAQETQYF. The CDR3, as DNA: TGTGCCAGCAGCTTGGATCTGGCGGGCGCACAAGAGACCCAGTACTTC.